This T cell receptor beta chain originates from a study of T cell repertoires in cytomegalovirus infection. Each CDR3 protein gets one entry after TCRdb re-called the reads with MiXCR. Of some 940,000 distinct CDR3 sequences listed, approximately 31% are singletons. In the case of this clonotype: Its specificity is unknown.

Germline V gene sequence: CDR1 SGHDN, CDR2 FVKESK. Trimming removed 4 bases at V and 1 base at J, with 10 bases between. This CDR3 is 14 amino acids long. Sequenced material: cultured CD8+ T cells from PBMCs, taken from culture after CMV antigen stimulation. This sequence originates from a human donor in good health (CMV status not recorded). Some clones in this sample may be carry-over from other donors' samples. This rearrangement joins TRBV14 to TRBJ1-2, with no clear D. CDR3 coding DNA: TGTGCCAGCAGCCCCGGATCCTTTAACTATGGCTACACCTTC. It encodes CASSPGSFNYGYTF.